The 7 T cell receptor beta chains reported below all come from one sample, sequenced in a study of response to subunit inactivated influenza vaccine. A single record per CDR3 protein comes from TCRdb applying MiXCR to the RT-PCR reads. The sample contains around 750,000 distinct CDR3 sequences, approximately 22% of which appear only once. The material sequenced was PBMCs from blood, taken 4 to 6 days after vaccination. The receptors derive from a man aged 45 to 65 who received an inactivated influenza vaccine.

This clonotype was recorded a few times. The chain recombines TRBV6-5 with TRBJ2-1; either TRBD1 or TRBD2 may supply D (5 bases each). The CDR3 runs 15 residues. Per the germline V gene, CDR1 is MNHEY and CDR2 is SVGAGI. Trimming took off 2 bases at V and 4 bases at J, with 12 bases between the two ends. CDR3 in amino acids: CASSYQRGLYNEQFF. CDR3 nucleotides: TGTGCCAGCAGTTACCAGAGGGGTCTTTACAATGAGCAGTTCTTC.

The chain recombines TRBV11-3 with TRBJ2-2; 7 bases are a match to TRBD1. Germline V gives CDR1 SGHNT, CDR2 YENEEA. This CDR3 contains 15 residues. The V and J ends lost 1 base and 6 bases, in that order; junction bases with no gene match: 5. DNA of the CDR3: TGTGCCAGCAGCTTAGGACAGGGTGAATCCGGGGAGCTGTTTTTT. It yields the protein CASSLGQGESGELFF.

This clonotype has a count of ten or more. V is TRBV4-2 and J is TRBJ1-2; possible D gene TRBD1, 5 bases. Trimming cost V 2 bases and J 3 bases, with 16 bases left between them. The CDR3 totals 16 residues. The germline CDR1 and CDR2 sequences are LGHNA and YNFKEQ. CDR3 residues: CASSQRDRTPYYGYTF. The DNA of the CDR3 is TGTGCCAGCAGCCAACGGGACCGTACCCCCTACTATGGCTACACCTTC.

The chain uses TRBV6-1 and TRBJ2-7, with 8 nucleotides matching TRBD1. This CDR3 has 15 residues. Germline loops: CDR1 MNHNS, CDR2 SASEGT. V was clipped by 6 bases and J by 2 bases; unmatched bases: 9. CDR3 in DNA: TGTGCCAGCAGCTCCGGGACAGGCCTTACCTACGAGCAGTACTTC. This sequence encodes CASSSGTGLTYEQYF.

This clonotype was seen a few times. This sequence joins TRBV5-1 and TRBJ2-7, with a tentative D call TRBD1 (6 bases). From germline, CDR1 is SGHRS and CDR2 YFSETQ. V gave up 7 bases and J gave up 1 base, with 9 bases separating them. The CDR3 covers 12 residues. The CDR3 DNA sequence: TGCGCCAGCGCTGGACAGTCCTACGAGCAGTACTTC. As protein: CASAGQSYEQYF.

The chain has TRBV5-6 and TRBJ2-3; a possible D gene is TRBD1 (5 bases). CDR3 length equals 15 residues. V lost 1 base and J lost 1, with 10 bases in between. Germline V gene lookup returns CDR1 SGHDT and CDR2 YYEEEE. Written as DNA, the CDR3 is TGTGCCAGCAGCTTGTTGAAGGGGCGCACAGATACGCAGTATTTT. Residues: CASSLLKGRTDTQYF.

There are a few counts of this clonotype. This chain uses TRBV28 with TRBJ2-1, with TRBD2 as a possible D gene (6 bases). V was pared by 4 bases and J by 10 bases, with 11 bases between. The germline V gene encodes CDR1 MDHEN and CDR2 SYDVKM. CDR3 length: 12 amino acids. In nucleotides, the CDR3 is TGTGCCAGCAGTTCGAGACTAGGGGAGCAGTTCTTC. Translation: CASSSRLGEQFF.